The rows below give T cell receptor beta chains drawn from one sample of a study of blood T cell repertoires in COVID-19. Method: immunoSEQ multiplex PCR; TCRdb's copy keeps in-frame clones and lacks some. This table holds more than 70,000 clones, about 86% found once. Sequenced sample: peripheral blood. Receptors were obtained from a woman aged 80 or over in a cohort sampled during active or convalescent COVID-19. CDR3s include the opening cysteine and the closing phenylalanine or tryptophan. Fields, in order: clone size, V gene, D gene, J gene, CDR3 protein, CDR3 DNA. A D gene is named only where the DNA matches it firmly. Size is omitted from some rows. Given values are once, few, many or a class for expanded clones.

clone size: NA
V gene: TRBV12-3/TRBV12-4
D gene: NA
J gene: TRBJ1-4
CDR3 protein: CATAGWANEKLFF
CDR3 DNA: TGTGCCACCGCAGGGTGGGCTAATGAAAAACTGTTTTTT

clone size: once
V gene: TRBV7-6
D gene: TRBD1
J gene: TRBJ2-2
CDR3 protein: CASSLRGQGGPNTGELFF
CDR3 DNA: TGTGCCAGCAGCTTACGCGGACAGGGGGGCCCGAACACCGGGGAGCTGTTTTTT

clone size: NA
V gene: TRBV2
D gene: TRBD2
J gene: TRBJ2-3
CDR3 protein: CASSVSREYTQYF
CDR3 DNA: TGTGCCAGCAGTGTTTCGCGGGAGTATACGCAGTATTTT

clone size: NA
V gene: TRBV5-1
D gene: NA
J gene: TRBJ1-1
CDR3 protein: CASRYMQNTEAFF
CDR3 DNA: TGCGCCAGCCGCTACATGCAGAACACTGAAGCTTTCTTT

clone size: once
V gene: TRBV3-1/TRBV3-2
D gene: NA
J gene: TRBJ2-1
CDR3 protein: CASSRGTVHEQFF
CDR3 DNA: TGTGCCAGCAGCCGCGGGACGGTGCATGAGCAGTTCTTC

clone size: NA
V gene: TRBV12-3/TRBV12-4
D gene: NA
J gene: TRBJ1-2
CDR3 protein: CASSLVPPGGYTF
CDR3 DNA: TGTGCCAGCAGTTTAGTCCCCCCGGGGGGCTACACCTTC

clone size: NA
V gene: TRBV9
D gene: NA
J gene: TRBJ2-4
CDR3 protein: CASSATSGDGAKNIQYF
CDR3 DNA: TGTGCCAGCAGCGCGACTTCGGGAGACGGGGCCAAAAACATTCAGTACTTC

clone size: NA
V gene: TRBV19
D gene: TRBD1
J gene: TRBJ1-5
CDR3 protein: CASSDRENNQPQHF
CDR3 DNA: TGTGCCAGTAGCGACAGGGAAAACAATCAGCCCCAGCATTTT

clone size: NA
V gene: TRBV7-9
D gene: NA
J gene: TRBJ1-1
CDR3 protein: CASSPGVYTEAFF
CDR3 DNA: TGTGCCAGCAGCCCGGGGGTGTACACTGAAGCTTTCTTT

clone size: few
V gene: TRBV11-3
D gene: NA
J gene: TRBJ2-1
CDR3 protein: CASSRQNEQFF
CDR3 DNA: TGTGCCAGCAGCAGACAGAACGAGCAGTTCTTC

clone size: once
V gene: TRBV3-1/TRBV3-2
D gene: TRBD2
J gene: TRBJ2-1
CDR3 protein: CASSPGLAGGVNEQFF
CDR3 DNA: TGTGCCAGCAGCCCGGGACTAGCGGGAGGTGTGAATGAGCAGTTCTTC

clone size: NA
V gene: TRBV7-3
D gene: NA
J gene: TRBJ1-1
CDR3 protein: CASSLFAENTEAFF
CDR3 DNA: TGTGCCAGCAGCTTATTTGCAGAGAACACTGAAGCTTTCTTT

clone size: once
V gene: TRBV28
D gene: NA
J gene: TRBJ2-7
CDR3 protein: CASGSSYEQYF
CDR3 DNA: TGTGCTTCGGGTTCCTCCTACGAGCAGTACTTC

clone size: NA
V gene: TRBV20-1
D gene: TRBD2
J gene: TRBJ2-1
CDR3 protein: CSVSGSYEQFF
CDR3 DNA: TGCAGTGTTAGCGGGAGTTATGAGCAGTTCTTC

clone size: NA
V gene: TRBV5-4
D gene: NA
J gene: TRBJ2-7
CDR3 protein: CASSLVSNSYEQYF
CDR3 DNA: TGTGCCAGCAGCTTGGTTTCCAATTCCTACGAGCAGTACTTC

clone size: NA
V gene: TRBV30
D gene: NA
J gene: TRBJ2-3
CDR3 protein: CAWSVGGVGTDTQYF
CDR3 DNA: TGTGCCTGGAGTGTAGGGGGGGTCGGGACAGATACGCAGTATTTT

clone size: NA
V gene: TRBV27
D gene: TRBD1
J gene: TRBJ1-3
CDR3 protein: CATWDRGGNTIYF
CDR3 DNA: TGTGCCACCTGGGACAGGGGTGGAAACACCATATATTTT